This T cell receptor beta chain was recorded in a study of radiotherapy plus CTLA-4 blockade in lung cancer. As for the study in general: Overall, approximately 18% of patients showed an objective response, while about 29% attained disease control. Overall study findings and caveats: Early blood T cell clone dynamics, with interferon-beta, were reported to best predict response. Some TCR clones had been derived from tumors. These clones expanded in peripheral blood after radiotherapy plus ipilimumab.

Per the germline V gene, CDR1 is SGHKS and CDR2 is YYEKEE (reference sequence). V dropped 1 base and J dropped 5 bases, with 9 bases sitting between them. This CDR3 is 13 amino acids long. As regards this clone: Its matching antigen is unknown.

Some clones are missing from TCRdb's copy, which holds only in-frame ones; the method was immunoSEQ multiplex PCR. Of tens of thousands of clones listed, about 80% are singletons. This rearrangement joins TRBV5-5 to TRBJ1-1; no clear D gene. The TCR originated in a human donor with non-small cell lung cancer who had stable disease on radiotherapy plus ipilimumab. Sequencing was performed on peripheral blood, taken from a patient treated with radiotherapy plus ipilimumab. The CDR3 here is CASSLKWVTEAFF. The CDR3 bases are TGTGCCAGCAGCTTGAAATGGGTGACTGAAGCTTTCTTT.